The 12 T cell receptor beta chains below come from one sample, sequenced in a study of radiation and T cells in renal cell carcinoma. Data came from immunoSEQ multiplex PCR; TCRdb stores just in-frame clones and leaves some out. The data show more than 95,000 clones, around 80% seen once. As to time point: baseline pretreatment blood. Treatment here: 15 Gy SBRT to primary tumor, nephrectomy 4 weeks later. This material consisted of blood, taken from a patient whose treatment included radiotherapy and nephrectomy. Receptor source: a woman aged 60-75 years with renal cell carcinoma.

In nucleotides, the CDR3 is TGTGCCTGGATCAGCGGTAGCTCCTACAATGAGCAGTTCTTC. It translates to CAWISGSSYNEQFF. The chain joins TRBV30 to TRBJ2-1, with D tentatively TRBD2 (5 bases). Germline V CDR1 and CDR2: GTSNPN, SVGIG (reference sequence). V shed 4 bases and J shed 0 bases, with 10 bases lying between them. CDR3 length equals 14 residues.

This clone showed up just a few times. V gene TRBV28 combines with J gene TRBJ1-1; the D gene is possibly TRBD1 (6 bases). The CDR3 has 15 amino acids. Germline CDR1 reads MDHEN; CDR2 reads SYDVKM. V was pared by 6 bases and J by 3 bases, with 17 bases between. CDR3 DNA: TGTGCCAGCAGATCCGCCCCTGGGGGCCACACTGAAGCTTTCTTT. Its translation is CASRSAPGGHTEAFF.

The table lists this clone with a count of one. V is TRBV19 and J is TRBJ2-1, with TRBD1 matching 8 bases. The V and J ends lost 7 bases and 6 bases, in that order; junction bases with no gene match: 11. CDR3 length: 15 residues. Germline V CDR1 and CDR2: LNHDA, SQIVND (reference sequence). The CDR3, as DNA: TGTGCCAGTAAGAACCAGGGGGCTGGGATCAATGAGCAGTTCTTC. Translation: CASKNQGAGINEQFF.

This clone has a single count. The genes are TRBV4-2 and TRBJ1-1; 7 positions match TRBD1. CDR3 length: 18 amino acids. Germline CDR1 is LGHNA and CDR2 is YNFKEQ. V was clipped by 0 bases and J by 5 bases; unmatched bases: 15. CDR3 DNA: TGTGCCAGCAGCCAAGATCGTGGAGGGGGCGTAAGGAAAACTGAAGCTTTCTTT. Its protein product is CASSQDRGGGVRKTEAFF.

The chain carries TRBV5-1 and TRBJ2-1; D gene ambiguous. Trimming took 4 bases from V and 3 from J, leaving 17 bases between them. The CDR3 has 16 amino acids. Germline V lookup: CDR1 SGHRS, CDR2 YFSETQ. CDR3 bases: TGCGCCAGCAGCACTTCCCGCCCCCCAGGCTACAATGAGCAGTTCTTC. It specifies CASSTSRPPGYNEQFF.

This clone has at least ten counts. In the same sample, other DNA sequences code for this CDR3. This sequence joins TRBV5-1 and TRBJ1-1, with D hard to call. The CDR3 runs to 11 residues. Per germline, CDR1 SGHRS and CDR2 YFSETQ. V shed 6 bases and J shed 8 bases, with 11 bases lying between them. Here the CDR3 DNA reads TGCGCCAGCATCCTCGACGGGGAAGCTTTCTTT. It encodes CASILDGEAFF.

A few counts support this clone. This CDR3 is CAIAPRSGAEAFF. Here the CDR3 DNA reads TGTGCCATCGCCCCTCGTTCGGGGGCTGAAGCTTTCTTT. The J gene is TRBJ1-1, the V gene TRBV10-3; D is perhaps TRBD1 (5 bases). The V end lost 8 bases, the J end lost 6 bases, and 16 bases lay between the germline ends. The CDR3 covers 13 residues. Looked up from germline, CDR1 is ENHRY and CDR2 is SYGVKD.

This sequence joins TRBV4-1 and TRBJ2-1; the D gene could be TRBD1 or TRBD2 (5 bases each). Germline assignment: CDR1 MGHRA and CDR2 YSYEKL. Trimming stripped 3 bases from V and 5 bases from J, with 8 bases between. The CDR3 consists of 13 residues. As DNA, the CDR3 is TGCGCCAGCAGCCAGGTGGGGGACAATGAGCAGTTCTTC. Translated, it gives CASSQVGDNEQFF.

The rearrangement uses TRBV28 and TRBJ2-7; 10 bases map to TRBD1. The junction had 10 bases not matched to a gene; V was cut back by 6 bases and J by 2 bases. The CDR3 consists of 16 residues. CDR1 and CDR2 (germline): MDHEN, SYDVKM. The CDR3 loop is CASRQTRQGATYEQYF. DNA of the CDR3: TGTGCCAGCAGGCAAACCCGACAGGGGGCAACCTACGAGCAGTACTTC.

The chain joins TRBV13 to TRBJ1-1, with 8 bases fitting TRBD1. From germline, CDR1 is PRHDT and CDR2 FYEKMQ (reference sequence). This CDR3 region has 15 residues. Unmatched junction bases numbered 8, after V lost 5 bases and J lost 3 bases. The DNA for the CDR3 is TGTGCCAGCAGCCCGACCCAGGACAGGGACACTGAAGCTTTCTTT. Its protein product is CASSPTQDRDTEAFF.

The chain recombines TRBV6-1 with TRBJ2-5, with 8 positions matching TRBD2. The J call may be incorrect, as the DNA end agrees better with TRBJ2-7. The germline CDR1 and CDR2 sequences are MNHNS and SASEGT. The CDR3 is made up of 16 amino acids. The CDR3 DNA follows: TGTGCCAGCAGTGGGAGACTAGCGACGAGCTCCTACGAGCAGTACTTC. Its translation is CASSGRLATSSYEQYF.

This clone was recorded at least ten times. The V gene is TRBV19, the J gene TRBJ1-4, with 7 bases matching TRBD1. V lost 6 bases to trimming and J lost 10 bases; unmatched junction nucleotides: 11. This CDR3 is 14 amino acids long. Germline-derived CDR1 and CDR2 are LNHDA and SQIVND (reference sequence). This CDR3 reads CASRPSTGTGKLFF. The CDR3 nucleotides read TGTGCCAGTAGGCCGTCGACAGGGACGGGAAAACTGTTTTTT.